A single T cell receptor beta chain is shown here with its context. Its matching antigen is unknown. The data belong to a study of vaccination effects on CD4 cells after COVID-19. At the level of the study: Ahead of sequencing, the ViraFEST assay grew antigen-specific CD4+ T cells using viral peptide pools.

Germline values: CDR1 SGHAT, CDR2 FQNNGV. V lost 2 bases, J lost 4 bases, and 8 bases lay in between. The CDR3 consists of 13 residues. Culture lasted about 11 days before CD4+ T cell isolation. Points from the study as a whole: Convalescent patients numbered few in the study; early post-infection timepoints were missing entirely.

Using immunoSEQ multiplex PCR, the repertoire was profiled, and TCRdb retains in-frame clones only, with some absent. The data contain about 74,000 clones, around 77% of them seen just once; the ten biggest clones take up roughly 1.9%. The sequence was collected from a human donor who received a COVID-19 vaccine. J is TRBJ1-2 and V is TRBV11-2; no clear D gene. The sample in question was CD4+ T cells from PBMCs cultured without peptide, obtained before COVID-19 vaccination. CDR3 in DNA: TGTGCCAGCAGCTTATCCAGGACCTATGGCTACACCTTC. Its protein is CASSLSRTYGYTF.